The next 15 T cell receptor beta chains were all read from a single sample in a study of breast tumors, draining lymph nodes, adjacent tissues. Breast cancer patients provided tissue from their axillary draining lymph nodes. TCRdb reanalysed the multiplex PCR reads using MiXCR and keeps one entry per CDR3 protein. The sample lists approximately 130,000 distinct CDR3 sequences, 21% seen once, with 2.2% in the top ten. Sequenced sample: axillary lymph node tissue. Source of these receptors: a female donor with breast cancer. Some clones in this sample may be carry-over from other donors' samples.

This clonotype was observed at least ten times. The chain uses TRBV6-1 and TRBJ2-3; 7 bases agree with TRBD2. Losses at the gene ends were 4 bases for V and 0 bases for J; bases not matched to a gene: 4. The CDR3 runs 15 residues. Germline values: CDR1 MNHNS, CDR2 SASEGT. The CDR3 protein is CASSGPGGSTDTQYF. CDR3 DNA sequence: TGTGCCAGCAGTGGCCCGGGGGGAAGCACAGATACGCAGTATTTT.

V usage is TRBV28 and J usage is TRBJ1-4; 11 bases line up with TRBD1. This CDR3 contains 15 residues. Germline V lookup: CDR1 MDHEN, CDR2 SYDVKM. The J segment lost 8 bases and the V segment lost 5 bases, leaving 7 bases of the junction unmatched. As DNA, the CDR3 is TGTGCCAGCAGTGGGGCGGGACAGGGGGGAGAAAAACTGTTTTTT. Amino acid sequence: CASSGAGQGGEKLFF.

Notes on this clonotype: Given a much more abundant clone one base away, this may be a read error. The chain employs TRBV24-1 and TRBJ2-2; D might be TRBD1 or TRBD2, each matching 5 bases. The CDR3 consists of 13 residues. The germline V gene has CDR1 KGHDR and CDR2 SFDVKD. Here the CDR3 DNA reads TGTGCCACCGGTGAAACTAGACAGGGGGAGCTGTTTTTT. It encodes CATGETRQGELFF.

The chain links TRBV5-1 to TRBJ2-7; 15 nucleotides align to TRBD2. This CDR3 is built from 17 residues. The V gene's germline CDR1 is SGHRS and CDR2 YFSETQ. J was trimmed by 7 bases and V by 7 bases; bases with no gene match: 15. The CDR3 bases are TGCGCCAGCCGACCGGGACTAGCGGGAGGTACTGCGGGGGAGCAGTACTTC. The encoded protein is CASRPGLAGGTAGEQYF.

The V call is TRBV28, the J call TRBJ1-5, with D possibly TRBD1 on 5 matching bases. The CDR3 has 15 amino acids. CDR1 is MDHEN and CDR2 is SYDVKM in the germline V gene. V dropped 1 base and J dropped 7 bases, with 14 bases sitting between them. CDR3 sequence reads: CASSLSGQGFQPQHF. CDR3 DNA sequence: TGTGCCAGCAGTTTATCGGGGCAGGGCTTCCAGCCCCAGCATTTT. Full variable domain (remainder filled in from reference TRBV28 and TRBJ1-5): DVKVTQSSRYLVKRTGEKVFLECVQDMDHENMFWYRQDPGLGLRLIYFSYDVKMKEKGDIPEGYSVSREKKERFSLILESASTNQTSMYLCASSLSGQGFQPQHFGDGTRLSIL.

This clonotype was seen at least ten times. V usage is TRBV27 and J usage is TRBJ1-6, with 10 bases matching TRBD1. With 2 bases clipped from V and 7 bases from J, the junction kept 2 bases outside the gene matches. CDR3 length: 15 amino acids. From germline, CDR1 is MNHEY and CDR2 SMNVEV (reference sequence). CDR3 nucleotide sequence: TGTGCCAGCAGTTTAGGACAGGGGGTAAATTCACCCCTCCACTTT. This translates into CASSLGQGVNSPLHF.

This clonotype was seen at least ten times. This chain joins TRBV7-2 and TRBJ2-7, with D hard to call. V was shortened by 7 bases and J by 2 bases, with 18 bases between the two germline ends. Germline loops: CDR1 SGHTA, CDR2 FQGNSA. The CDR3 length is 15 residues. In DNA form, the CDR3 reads TGTGCCAGCACCCCACGGGCGGCCGTTACCTACGAGCAGTACTTC. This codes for CASTPRAAVTYEQYF.

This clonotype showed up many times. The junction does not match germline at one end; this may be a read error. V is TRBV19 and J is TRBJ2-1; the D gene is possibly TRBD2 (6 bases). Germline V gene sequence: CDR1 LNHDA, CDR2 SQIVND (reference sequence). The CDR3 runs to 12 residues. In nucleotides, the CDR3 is TGTGCCAGTAGCCCGGGGGTAGCGGAGCATTTCTTC. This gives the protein CASSPGVAEHFF. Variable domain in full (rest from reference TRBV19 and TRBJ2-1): DGGITQSPKYLFRKEGQNVTLSCEQNLNHDAMYWYRQDPGQGLRLIYYSQIVNDFQKGDIAEGYSVSREKKESFPLTVTSAQKNPTAFYLCASSPGVAEHFFGPGTRLTVL.

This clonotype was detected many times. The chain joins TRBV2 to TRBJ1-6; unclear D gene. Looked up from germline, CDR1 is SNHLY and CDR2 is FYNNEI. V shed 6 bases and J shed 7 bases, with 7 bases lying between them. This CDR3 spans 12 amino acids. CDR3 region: CASRKMNSPLHF. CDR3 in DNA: TGTGCCAGCAGAAAGATGAATTCACCCCTCCACTTT. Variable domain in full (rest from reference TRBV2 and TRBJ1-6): EPEVTQTPSHQVTQMGQEVILRCVPISNHLYFYWYRQILGQKVEFLVSFYNNEISEKSEIFDDQFSVERPDGSNFTLKIRSTKLEDSAMYFCASRKMNSPLHFGNGTRLTVT.

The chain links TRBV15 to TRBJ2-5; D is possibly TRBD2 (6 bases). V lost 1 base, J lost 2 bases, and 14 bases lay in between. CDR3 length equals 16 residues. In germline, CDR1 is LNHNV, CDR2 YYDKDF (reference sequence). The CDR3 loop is CATSRGAGRLQETQYF. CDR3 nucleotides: TGTGCCACCAGCAGAGGGGCGGGAAGGCTTCAAGAGACCCAGTACTTC.

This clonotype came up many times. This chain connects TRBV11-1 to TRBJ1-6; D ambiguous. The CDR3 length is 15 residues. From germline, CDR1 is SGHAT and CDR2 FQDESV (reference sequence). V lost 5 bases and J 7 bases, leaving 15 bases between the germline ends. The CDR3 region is CASSPGGGPNSPLHF. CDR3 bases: TGTGCCAGCAGCCCAGGTGGCGGACCCAATTCACCCCTCCACTTT.

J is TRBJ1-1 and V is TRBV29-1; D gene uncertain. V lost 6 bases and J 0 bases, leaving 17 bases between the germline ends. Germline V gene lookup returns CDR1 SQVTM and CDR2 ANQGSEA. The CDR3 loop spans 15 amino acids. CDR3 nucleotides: TGCAGCGTCGCCTTTTTCAGGAGCATGAACACTGAAGCTTTCTTT. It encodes CSVAFFRSMNTEAFF.

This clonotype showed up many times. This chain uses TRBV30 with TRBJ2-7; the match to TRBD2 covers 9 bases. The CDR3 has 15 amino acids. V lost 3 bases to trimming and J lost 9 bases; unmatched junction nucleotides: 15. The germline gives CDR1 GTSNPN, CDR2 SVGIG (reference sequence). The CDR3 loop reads CAWRVPGSSGVRQYF. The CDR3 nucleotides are TGTGCCTGGAGGGTCCCCGGGTCTAGCGGGGTACGGCAGTACTTC. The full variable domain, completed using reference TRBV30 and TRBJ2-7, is SQTIHQWPATLVQPVGSPLSLECTVEGTSNPNLYWYRQAAGRGLQLLFYSVGIGQISSEVPQNLSASRPQDRQFILSSKKLLLSDSGFYLCAWRVPGSSGVRQYFGPGTRLTVT.

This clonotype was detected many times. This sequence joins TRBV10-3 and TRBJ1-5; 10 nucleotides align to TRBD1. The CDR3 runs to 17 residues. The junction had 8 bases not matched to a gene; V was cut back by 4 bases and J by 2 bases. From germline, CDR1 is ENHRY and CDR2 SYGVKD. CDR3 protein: CAISASGTGAGNQPQHF. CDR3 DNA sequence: TGTGCCATCAGTGCTTCCGGGACAGGGGCGGGCAATCAGCCCCAGCATTTT.

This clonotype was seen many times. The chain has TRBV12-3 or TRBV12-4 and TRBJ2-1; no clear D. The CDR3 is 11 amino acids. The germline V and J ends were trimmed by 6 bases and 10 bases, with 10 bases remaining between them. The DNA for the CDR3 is TGTGCCAGCAGGAAATCGGTCGAGCAGTTCTTC. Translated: CASRKSVEQFF.